This is a list of T cell receptor beta chains from one sample in a study of shared T cell receptors in the human thymus. Sequencing used immunoSEQ multiplex PCR; TCRdb keeps in-frame clones, though not all of them. The sample shows roughly 700,000 clones, 88% of them seen only once. Another study also made use of these data, one on human thymus T cells.

Sequencing used thymocytes. The receptors derive from a boy younger than two with a congenital heart defect. CDR3s leave out the opening cysteine and the closing phenylalanine or tryptophan.

J gene,V gene,CDR3 protein
TRBJ2-3,TRBV7-2,ASSSRGGLSTDTQY
TRBJ2-5,TRBV4-1,ASSQPPGTSGKETQY
TRBJ2-7,TRBV7-2,ASSLSIRGDEQY
TRBJ2-7,TRBV5-1,ASRKDTFYEQY
TRBJ2-1,TRBV5-6,ASSFSLGVGNEQF
TRBJ1-2,TRBV28,ASSPDIGWGYT
TRBJ2-7,TRBV15,ATSRPGRGSYEQY
TRBJ2-6,TRBV30,AWSVGRGVPGANVLT
TRBJ2-7,TRBV28,ASSLVGNGREQY
TRBJ2-7,TRBV12-5,ASGLVRFTGGSYEQY
TRBJ2-3,TRBV23-1,ASSQGDSGRSDTQY
TRBJ2-7,TRBV27,ASSSTTDSYEQY
TRBJ2-7,TRBV2,ASSSSPTSVSAPGEQY
TRBJ2-3,TRBV9,ASSPRADTDTQY
TRBJ2-5,TRBV6-1,ASSGVGDSSQETQY
TRBJ1-6,TRBV6-6,ASRNDRGNSPLH
TRBJ1-1,TRBV28,ASRHRDRGNTEAF
TRBJ2-7,TRBV5-8,ASSRLSGTLHEQY